Following are 24 T cell receptor beta chains from one sample sequenced in a study of type 1 and type 2 diabetes patients. The PCR template was genomic DNA. Amplification of the beta chain CDR3 used 30 forward and 13 reverse multiplex primers. Each CDR3 protein is one row after TCRdb ran MiXCR on the multiplex PCR reads. This sample has fewer than 350,000 distinct CDR3 sequences, with around 47% found just once. Sequencing input: peripheral blood mononuclear cells (PBMCs). Every receptor here comes from a man between 18 and 35 years old with type 2 diabetes.

The chain combines TRBV7-9 with TRBJ1-4; D possibly corresponds to TRBD1 (5 bases). Trimming removed 5 bases from V and 7 bases from J, with 23 bases in between. CDR1 and CDR2 from the germline V gene are SEHNR and FQNEAQ (reference sequence). The CDR3 spans 17 residues. CDR3 amino acids: CASSPPLGQWDGEKLFF. The CDR3 bases are TGTGCCAGCAGCCCGCCCTTAGGTCAGTGGGACGGTGAAAAACTGTTTTTT.

This sequence joins TRBV19 and TRBJ2-1; tentative D call: TRBD2 (5 bases). V lost 7 bases and J lost 2, with 12 bases in between. The CDR3 loop spans 14 amino acids. CDR1 is LNHDA, CDR2 SQIVND, per germline (reference sequence). CDR3 DNA: TGTGCCAGTATCTCAGAGCGGCCCTACAATGAGCAGTTCTTC. It encodes CASISERPYNEQFF. Full variable domain (outside the CDR3, taken from reference TRBV19 and TRBJ2-1): DGGITQSPKYLFRKEGQNVTLSCEQNLNHDAMYWYRQDPGQGLRLIYYSQIVNDFQKGDIAEGYSVSREKKESFPLTVTSAQKNPTAFYLCASISERPYNEQFFGPGTRLTVL.

The chain couples TRBV12-3 or TRBV12-4 to TRBJ2-1, with a possible D match to TRBD2 (6 bases). Trimming took off 6 bases at V and 6 bases at J, with 18 bases between the two ends. This CDR3 is built from 15 residues. The CDR3 region is CASSGAGTSVNEQFF. The CDR3 nucleotides are TGTGCCAGCAGCGGAGCCGGGACTTCGGTCAATGAGCAGTTCTTC.

This clonotype was seen at least ten times. The V call is TRBV15, the J call TRBJ2-1; 7 nucleotides line up with TRBD2. This CDR3 region has 14 residues. The V and J ends lost 2 bases and 7 bases, in that order; junction bases with no gene match: 5. Germline CDR1 is LNHNV and CDR2 is YYDKDF (reference sequence). The chain's CDR3 is CATSRREVGNEQFF. The CDR3 region has the DNA TGTGCCACCAGCAGACGGGAGGTCGGTAATGAGCAGTTCTTC.

The rearrangement uses TRBV12-3 or TRBV12-4 and TRBJ2-1; 7 bases align to TRBD2. Trimming took 6 bases from V and 6 from J; bases not matched to a gene: 8. The CDR3 runs 14 residues. Here the CDR3 DNA reads TGTGCCAGCAGCCCGAGCGGGAAAACCAATGAGCAGTTCTTC. It is translated as CASSPSGKTNEQFF.

This chain joins TRBV6-2 or TRBV6-3 and TRBJ2-5; 12 nucleotides align to TRBD2. V was pared by 5 bases and J by 3 bases, with 4 bases of the junction left unmatched. Germline CDR1 MNHEY, CDR2 SVGEGT. CDR3 size: 15 residues. CDR3 in DNA: TGTGCCAGCAGTGACGGACTAGCGGGAAAAGAGACCCAGTACTTC. Protein: CASSDGLAGKETQYF.

The rearrangement uses TRBV7-8 and TRBJ2-7; D is possibly TRBD1 (5 bases). Trimming stripped 5 bases from V and 4 bases from J, with 15 bases between. The CDR3 is 14 residues long. The V gene's germline CDR1 is SGHVS and CDR2 FQNEAQ. In DNA form, the CDR3 reads TGTGCCAGCAGCGCCCCAGCAGGGTCATACGAGCAGTACTTC. This codes for CASSAPAGSYEQYF.

This clonotype occurred a few times. The chain employs TRBV30 and TRBJ2-5, with TRBD1 identical over 7 bases. This CDR3 is built from 14 residues. Germline CDR1 reads GTSNPN; CDR2 reads SVGIG (reference sequence). Trimming cost V 4 bases and J 5 bases; bases outside gene matches: 10. The CDR3 protein is CAWNWDSKSETQYF. Written as DNA, the CDR3 is TGTGCCTGGAATTGGGACAGCAAGTCGGAGACCCAGTACTTC.

This clonotype has more than one count but fewer than ten. This chain connects TRBV6-6 to TRBJ1-2; D gene ambiguous. CDR3 length: 13 residues. Trimming stripped 6 bases from V and 0 bases from J, with 8 bases between. Germline loops: CDR1 MNHNY, CDR2 SVGAGI (reference sequence). The CDR3 is CASSQATNYGYTF. The CDR3 coding sequence is TGTGCCAGCAGCCAGGCTACTAACTATGGCTACACCTTC.

The J gene is TRBJ2-1, the V gene TRBV14; D ambiguous. V was shortened by 1 base and J by 11 bases, with 9 bases between the two germline ends. Germline V lookup: CDR1 SGHDN, CDR2 FVKESK. The CDR3 is 12 residues long. The CDR3 spells CASSQVTDQQFF. In DNA, the CDR3 is TGTGCCAGCAGCCAAGTAACAGATCAGCAGTTCTTC.

This clonotype was counted a few times. This chain joins TRBV7-2 and TRBJ1-6; 7 bases align to TRBD1. Germline CDR1 reads SGHTA; CDR2 reads FQGNSA. V was clipped by 3 bases and J by 9 bases; unmatched bases: 8. CDR3 size: 15 residues. The CDR3 is CASSFYHRGSSPLHF. The CDR3 nucleotides are TGTGCCAGCAGCTTTTACCACAGGGGATCTTCACCCCTCCACTTT.

This chain joins TRBV20-1 and TRBJ2-5; 13 nucleotides match TRBD2. Per germline, CDR1 DFQATT and CDR2 SNEGSKA (reference sequence). The V and J ends lost 3 bases and 1 base, in that order; junction bases with no gene match: 11. CDR3 length: 18 residues. Here the CDR3 reads CSARYTSGGATGQETQYF. The CDR3 region has the DNA TGCAGTGCTAGGTATACTAGCGGGGGGGCCACGGGCCAAGAGACCCAGTACTTC.

This clonotype showed up just a few times. The V call is TRBV10-3, the J call TRBJ2-5; the D gene is possibly TRBD1 (6 bases). Germline V gene lookup returns CDR1 ENHRY and CDR2 SYGVKD. This CDR3 has 13 residues. Trimming took 9 bases from V and 2 from J, leaving 13 bases between them. The CDR3 loop is CAIMKGTQETQYF. The CDR3 region has the DNA TGTGCCATAATGAAGGGGACACAAGAGACCCAGTACTTC.

This clonotype was recorded at least ten times. This sequence joins TRBV2 and TRBJ1-6; D gene unclear. The CDR3 is made up of 13 amino acids. The V and J ends lost 11 bases and 8 bases respectively, with 16 bases between them. CDR1 and CDR2 from the germline V gene are SNHLY and FYNNEI. CDR3 DNA sequence: TGTGCCGGAAAGGCGACGACCCATTCACCCCTCCACTTT. Translating it yields CAGKATTHSPLHF.

V usage is TRBV6-2 or TRBV6-3 and J usage is TRBJ1-1; D is unresolved. This CDR3 is built from 16 residues. CDR1 MNHEY and CDR2 SVGEGT come from the germline V gene. V lost 0 bases to trimming and J lost 0 bases, with 11 bases between them. CDR3 DNA: TGTGCCAGCAGTTACTCCCCCCTTCTAATGAACACTGAAGCTTTCTTT. This encodes CASSYSPLLMNTEAFF.

The rearrangement links TRBV14 to TRBJ2-1; D might be TRBD2 (7 bases). V lost 8 bases, J lost 1 base, and 15 bases lay in between. This CDR3 has 15 residues. From germline, CDR1 is SGHDN and CDR2 FVKESK. This CDR3 reads CASEGRGPSYNEQFF. CDR3 sequence (DNA): TGTGCCAGCGAGGGGCGGGGGCCTTCCTACAATGAGCAGTTCTTC. The variable domain in full, completed from reference TRBV14 and TRBJ2-1, reads EAGVTQFPSHSVIEKGQTVTLRCDPISGHDNLYWYRRVMGKEIKFLLHFVKESKQDESGMPNNRFLAERTGGTYSTLKVQPAELEDSGVYFCASEGRGPSYNEQFFGPGTRLTVL.

J is TRBJ2-7 and V is TRBV4-1; 11 bases fit TRBD2. Germline V gives CDR1 MGHRA, CDR2 YSYEKL. The CDR3 totals 14 residues. Germline trimming cut 3 bases from V and 6 bases from J; bases unmatched to any gene: 4. CDR3 DNA: TGCGCCAGCAGCCACCTAGCGGGAGGCGGCGAGCAGTACTTC. It specifies CASSHLAGGGEQYF.

The chain combines TRBV15 with TRBJ2-7; D is possibly TRBD1 or TRBD2 (5 bases each). V lost 1 base and J 3 bases, leaving 16 bases between the germline ends. Germline-derived CDR1 and CDR2 are LNHNV and YYDKDF (reference sequence). This CDR3 region has 16 residues. CDR3 sequence (DNA): TGTGCCACCAGCAGAGGACCCGGGACGGTCAACTACGAGCAGTACTTC. The encoded protein is CATSRGPGTVNYEQYF.

As to this clonotype: This sequence may be a read error, since a much larger clone differs from it by one base. The V gene is TRBV7-8, the J gene TRBJ2-5; possible D gene TRBD1, 6 bases. This CDR3 spans 15 amino acids. Trimming removed 8 bases at V and 1 base at J, with 17 bases between. The germline CDR1 and CDR2 sequences are SGHVS and FQNEAQ. CDR3 protein: CASGLYRDTQETQYF. CDR3 bases: TGTGCCAGCGGGCTATACCGGGACACCCAAGAGACCCAGTACTTC.

A note on this clonotype: The missing conserved phenylalanine or tryptophan at the end of this CDR3 makes a read error likely. J is TRBJ1-2 and V is TRBV19; 9 bases agree with TRBD1. Unmatched junction bases numbered 8, after V lost 8 bases and J lost 4 bases. Germline CDR1 LNHDA, CDR2 SQIVND (reference sequence). This CDR3 contains 14 residues. The CDR3, as DNA: TGTGCCAGTCGACTCGGACAGGGGAGCTATGGCTACACCGTC. Its protein is CASRLGQGSYGYTV.

This sequence joins TRBV19 and TRBJ2-7; 8 bases are shared with TRBD1. Germline CDR1 is LNHDA and CDR2 is SQIVND (reference sequence). CDR3 length: 13 amino acids. After removal of 4 bases from V and 5 bases from J, the junction contained 4 bases not matched to a gene. The CDR3 region has the DNA TGTGCCAGTAGTACTCAGACAGGGGACGAGCAGTACTTC. This encodes CASSTQTGDEQYF.

This chain links TRBV7-6 with TRBJ2-7; TRBD1 agrees at 7 bases. Unmatched junction bases numbered 11, after V lost 5 bases and J lost 4 bases. The CDR3 spans 15 residues. Germline-derived CDR1 and CDR2 are SGHVS and FNYEAQ. Written as DNA, the CDR3 is TGTGCCAGCAGCCCACTAGGACAGGCCGAGTACGAGCAGTACTTC. This gives the protein CASSPLGQAEYEQYF.

This clonotype was counted only a few times. DNA of the CDR3: TGCGCCAGCAGCCAAGACAGATCTGGGGCCAACGTCCTGACTTTC. Translated: CASSQDRSGANVLTF. The rearrangement joins TRBV5-1 to TRBJ2-6; tentative D call: TRBD1 (5 bases). Per germline, CDR1 SGHRS and CDR2 YFSETQ. V lost 4 bases to trimming and J lost 1 base, with 9 bases between them. The CDR3 contains 15 residues.

The sample holds many counts of this clonotype. The rearrangement links TRBV10-3 to TRBJ1-1; D remains unclear. The V gene lost 3 bases and the J gene lost 1 base, with 9 bases spanning the gap. The CDR3 loop spans 14 amino acids. Germline CDR1 reads ENHRY; CDR2 reads SYGVKD. The CDR3: CAISEEGRNTEAFF. As DNA, the CDR3 is TGTGCCATCAGTGAAGAAGGACGGAACACTGAAGCTTTCTTT.